The 15 T cell receptor beta chains listed next were all sequenced from one sample in a study of blood T cell repertoires in COVID-19. Clones were sequenced by immunoSEQ multiplex PCR, and TCRdb holds only the in-frame ones, with some missing. Of hundreds of thousands of clones in the sample, about 80% are singletons; the top ten hold 3% to 3.5%. Sequencing was performed on peripheral blood. All receptors come from a woman older than 75 with acute or convalescent COVID-19.

The chain couples TRBV7-9 to TRBJ2-1; the match to TRBD2 covers 14 bases. CDR3 length: 19 residues. Germline-derived CDR1 and CDR2 are SEHNR and FQNEAQ (reference sequence). V dropped 4 bases and J dropped 0; count of bases not matched to a gene: 8. In nucleotides, the CDR3 is TGTGCCAGCAGCTCTCCGGGACTAGCGGGGGAAAGCTCCTACAATGAGCAGTTCTTC. This translates into CASSSPGLAGESSYNEQFF.

The chain uses TRBV27 and TRBJ2-1, with 7 bases matching TRBD1. Looked up from germline, CDR1 is MNHEY and CDR2 is SMNVEV (reference sequence). There are 15 residues in the CDR3. J gave up 7 bases and V 5 bases, and 11 bases lay outside the gene matches. The CDR3 DNA follows: TGTGCCAGCAGTAGAGGAGTAGGGGGCTTTAATGAGCAGTTCTTC. It encodes CASSRGVGGFNEQFF.

This clone was picked up many times. The V and J genes are TRBV10-1 and TRBJ2-1; possibly TRBD2 for D (6 bases). In germline, CDR1 is WNHNN, CDR2 SYGVQD (reference sequence). CDR3 size: 14 residues. The V end was cut by 4 bases, the J end by 4 bases, with 11 bases between. The CDR3 DNA reads as TGCGCCAGCAGTGCAACGGGACTTTACAATGAGCAGTTCTTC. It specifies CASSATGLYNEQFF.

A few counts support this clone. This CDR3 reads CASSTRASGGGNEQFF. The CDR3 nucleotides read TGTGCCAGCAGCACCCGAGCTAGCGGGGGGGGAAATGAGCAGTTCTTC. The V gene is TRBV7-9, the J gene TRBJ2-1; TRBD2 matches at 12 bases. This CDR3 contains 16 residues. V lost 5 bases, J lost 7 bases, and 9 bases stayed unmatched. Germline lookup yields CDR1 SEHNR and CDR2 FQNEAQ (reference sequence).

V is TRBV5-4 and J is TRBJ2-5, with D possibly TRBD1 on 6 matching bases. V lost 1 base and J 5 bases, leaving 15 bases between the germline ends. There are 15 residues in the CDR3. Germline CDR1 is SGHNT and CDR2 is YYREEE (reference sequence). CDR3 loop: CASSLSAGVEETQYF. CDR3 DNA sequence: TGTGCCAGCAGCTTGAGTGCAGGGGTTGAGGAGACCCAGTACTTC.

The V gene is TRBV6-6, the J gene TRBJ1-5; D gene unclear. The CDR3 is made up of 15 amino acids. The germline V gene encodes CDR1 MNHNY and CDR2 SVGAGI (reference sequence). V was trimmed by 0 bases and J by 2 bases, leaving 8 bases between them. The CDR3 region has the DNA TGTGCCAGCAGTTACTCCGGAGGGCGCAATCAGCCCCAGCATTTT. It specifies CASSYSGGRNQPQHF.

The chain has TRBV6-2 or TRBV6-3 and TRBJ1-2; the match to TRBD1 covers 8 bases. Per germline, CDR1 MNHEY and CDR2 SVGEGT. The CDR3 contains 15 residues. J lost 6 bases, V lost 5 bases, and 11 bases had no gene match. CDR3 protein: CASSSYVQGAHGYTF. The CDR3 DNA follows: TGTGCCAGCAGTAGTTACGTCCAGGGGGCTCATGGCTACACCTTC.

The chain combines TRBV3-1 (or the pseudogene TRBV3-2) with TRBJ1-1; 9 positions match TRBD1. The germline V gene encodes CDR1 LGHDT and CDR2 YNNKEL (reference sequence). J gave up 12 bases and V 3 bases, and 20 bases lay outside the gene matches. This CDR3 contains 17 residues. This chain's CDR3 is CASSHPQGARTLTGSFF. CDR3 nucleotide sequence: TGTGCCAGCAGCCACCCACAGGGGGCGCGAACCTTAACTGGGTCTTTCTTT.

The chain couples TRBV18 to TRBJ2-4, with 7 bases that match TRBD2. The CDR3 has 14 amino acids. J was trimmed by 7 bases and V by 2 bases; bases with no gene match: 5. Germline assignment: CDR1 KGHSH and CDR2 LQKENI. CDR3 DNA: TGTGCCAGCTCACCATCAGCGGGGAATAACATTCAGTACTTC. This sequence encodes CASSPSAGNNIQYF. The whole variable domain, remainder taken from reference TRBV18 and TRBJ2-4, is NAGVMQNPRHLVRRRGQEARLRCSPMKGHSHVYWYRQLPEEGLKFMVYLQKENIIDESGMPKERFSAEFPKEGPSILRIQQVVRGDSAAYFCASSPSAGNNIQYFGAGTRLSVL.

DNA of the CDR3: TGTGCCAGCAGTCCCCCGGGGGACGGGGGCTACGAGCAGTACTTC. Translated, it gives CASSPPGDGGYEQYF. V is TRBV2 and J is TRBJ2-7; tentative D call: TRBD2 (6 bases). Between the trimmed V and J ends, which lost 5 bases and 3 bases, there was a span of 17 bases. This CDR3 region has 15 residues. Germline CDR1 SNHLY, CDR2 FYNNEI.

The chain carries TRBV11-3 and TRBJ2-6; D gene uncertain. CDR1 is SGHNT, CDR2 YENEEA, per germline. The CDR3 extends over 15 amino acids. Trimming stripped 3 bases from V and 0 bases from J, with 6 bases between. In DNA form, the CDR3 reads TGTGCCAGCAGCTTCACTTACTCTGGGGCCAACGTCCTGACTTTC. Its protein is CASSFTYSGANVLTF.

The chain combines TRBV9 with TRBJ1-1, with a tentative D call TRBD1 (6 bases). V lost 4 bases to trimming and J lost 7 bases, with 20 bases between them. Germline V CDR1 and CDR2: SGDLS, YYNGEE. The CDR3 runs 15 residues. The CDR3 region has the DNA TGTGCCAGCAGCCCTCACGGAACAGGGTTTCGTGAAGCTTTCTTT. This sequence encodes CASSPHGTGFREAFF.

The chain uses TRBV5-5 and TRBJ1-5; D not resolved. The CDR3 loop spans 15 amino acids. CDR1 is SGHKS and CDR2 is YYEKEE in the germline V gene (reference sequence). V was shortened by 0 bases and J by 0 bases, with 7 bases between the two germline ends. This CDR3 reads CASSLDIRSNQPQHF. For the CDR3, the DNA is TGTGCCAGCAGCTTGGATATCCGTAGCAATCAGCCCCAGCATTTT.

V usage is TRBV21-1 and J usage is TRBJ2-3; the D call TRBD2 from the table was never checked on the DNA. TRBV21-1 is classified as a pseudogene. CDR3 length: 16 amino acids. The CDR3 DNA reads TGTGCCAGCAGCAAAGTGCGCGGGTTCGGCACAGATACGCAGTATTTT. Its protein product is CASSKVRGFGTDTQYF.

Only one count was recorded for this clone. The V and J genes are TRBV25-1 and TRBJ2-7; TRBD1 agrees at 7 bases. Germline V CDR1 and CDR2: MGHDK, SYGVNS. V lost 2 bases and J lost 4; bases outside the gene matches: 8. The CDR3 extends over 15 amino acids. This chain's CDR3 is CASSEPNRGGYEQYF. CDR3 bases: TGTGCCAGCAGTGAACCCAACAGGGGTGGGTACGAGCAGTACTTC.